This TCR beta chain was sequenced in a study of shared clonotypes between healthy human individuals. Naive CD8 cells were CD45RO-negative, positively selected for CCR7, excluding terminally differentiated effector memory CD45RA+ cells. Only in-frame clones appear in the TCRdb table, and some are missing; sequencing was by immunoSEQ multiplex PCR. The sample has 2 million to 2.5 million clones, about 92% seen once. The CDR3 covers 14 residues. Trimming at V came to 7 bases and at J to 5 bases, leaving 9 bases not matched to a gene. In germline, CDR1 is MDHEN, CDR2 SYDVKM. The receptor's source is a man aged 18 to 29 in good health. Some clones in this sample may be carry-over from other donors' samples. This sequence joins TRBV28 and TRBJ1-1; 8 bases fit TRBD1. Sample: naive CD8+ T cells from PBMCs. The CDR3 spells CASTDGQGVTEAFF. DNA for the CDR3: TGTGCCAGCACCGACGGACAGGGTGTAACTGAAGCTTTCTTT.